Sequencing of this TCR beta chain was carried out in a study of blood T cell repertoires in COVID-19. Study-level information: There were acute and convalescent COVID-19 samples, and they came from the United States, Italy and Spain. In each case, the material was cDNA or gDNA derived from T cells, B-cell-depleted T cells, or PBMCs.

This clone has only a few counts. Original processing methods: Estimates of nucleated cell counts were drawn from the amplification of reference gene primers. Profiled with immunoSEQ multiplex PCR; TCRdb holds only in-frame clones, not every one. V and J calls and clone size come straight from that table; D and trimming were deduced from the DNA. This sample has some 250,000 clones, with around 90% found just once. This clonotype originated in a man in his sixties who had recovered from COVID-19. Input material: peripheral blood.

The CDR3 DNA is TGCGCCAGCAGCCCAGGACAGGGGCGGATAGCGGAGCTGTTTTTT. Amino acid sequence: CASSPGQGRIAELFF. V usage is TRBV5-1 and J usage is TRBJ2-2; 9 bases match TRBD1. V lost 4 bases, J lost 10 bases, and 11 bases stayed unmatched. Germline V gene sequence: CDR1 SGHRS, CDR2 YFSETQ. This CDR3 is built from 15 residues.